The 7 T cell receptor beta chains listed next were all sequenced from one sample in a study of human T cells and chemical hapten exposure. Time point noted: patch test 1, 2 weeks after DPC sensitization. Treatment here: therapeutic diphenylcyclopropenone sensitization with weekly scalp DPC. TCRdb redid the calling of the RACE reads with MiXCR, one entry per CDR3 protein. The sample lists 350,000 or so distinct CDR3 sequences, 5.5% to 8% occurring once. The sequencing used whole blood, collected in connection with sensitization to the hapten diphenylcyclopropenone (DPC). The receptors come from a woman between 18 and 30 years old with alopecia areata. Some clones in this sample may be carry-over from other donors' samples.

This clonotype was observed many times. The chain has TRBV12-3 or TRBV12-4 and TRBJ2-5; a possible D gene is TRBD2 (6 bases). The CDR3 spans 13 residues. V lost 6 bases to trimming and J lost 5 bases, with 13 bases between them. CDR3 bases: TGTGCCAGCAGCTTACTGGCGGGGGAGACCCAGTACTTC. It is translated as CASSLLAGETQYF.

This sequence joins TRBV29-1 and TRBJ1-2; 10 bases are shared with TRBD1. Germline V lookup: CDR1 SQVTM, CDR2 ANQGSEA. The ends lost 6 bases at V and 3 bases at J; junction bases unmatched: 4. This CDR3 has 13 residues. DNA for the CDR3: TGCAGCGTGAGACAGGGGGCGGACTATGGCTACACCTTC. Protein product: CSVRQGADYGYTF.

This clonotype was picked up many times. The rearrangement uses TRBV7-9 and TRBJ2-7, with a tentative D call TRBD1 (6 bases). The CDR3 length is 14 residues. The germline V gene encodes CDR1 SEHNR and CDR2 FQNEAQ (reference sequence). Trimming cost V 3 bases and J 2 bases, with 11 bases left between them. CDR3 DNA sequence: TGTGCCAGCAGCTTTGGGGGCCTGACCTACGAGCAGTACTTC. It is translated as CASSFGGLTYEQYF.

This clonotype was seen a few times. The V call is TRBV5-1, the J call TRBJ1-3; D unclear. Germline-derived CDR1 and CDR2 are SGHRS and YFSETQ. The CDR3 runs 14 residues. V lost 5 bases, J lost 2 bases, and 11 bases lay in between. The CDR3 nucleotides read TGCGCCAGCAGGCTGGACGGGCCTGGAAACACCATATATTTT. Its translation: CASRLDGPGNTIYF.

The sample holds a few counts of this clonotype. For the CDR3, the DNA is TGTGCCATCAGTGAAGTCGGAGACGGGGGGGCCTCCCAGTATTTT. This translates into CAISEVGDGGASQYF. The rearrangement links TRBV10-3 to TRBJ2-3, with 8 bases fitting TRBD2. CDR1 and CDR2 from the germline V gene are ENHRY and SYGVKD. This CDR3 comprises 15 residues. J lost 12 bases, V lost 3 bases, and 14 bases had no gene match.

This clonotype has a handful of counts. The chain joins TRBV7-9 to TRBJ2-7; 7 bases line up with TRBD1. Germline CDR1 is SEHNR and CDR2 is FQNEAQ (reference sequence). This CDR3 comprises 14 residues. V was pared by 5 bases and J by 2 bases, with 6 bases of the junction left unmatched. CDR3 sequence: CASSLGTEPYEQYF. DNA of the CDR3: TGTGCCAGCAGCCTAGGGACAGAGCCCTACGAGCAGTACTTC.

This clonotype was detected a few times. The rearrangement links TRBV18 to TRBJ2-7; 7 nucleotides match TRBD2. The CDR3 is made up of 14 amino acids. Looked up from germline, CDR1 is KGHSH and CDR2 is LQKENI. The V and J ends lost 5 bases and 2 bases, in that order; junction bases with no gene match: 6. CDR3 DNA: TGTGCCAGCTCAATTCAGCGGGGAGCCTACGAGCAGTACTTC. Protein sequence: CASSIQRGAYEQYF.